These 30 T cell receptor beta chains came from one sample sequenced in a study of T-cell memory formation after mild COVID-19. TCRdb passed the 5' RACE reads through MiXCR, listing each CDR3 protein once. Altogether 400,000 or so distinct CDR3 sequences are present, around 20% being singletons, with the ten largest covering roughly 8%. Sequencing input: PBMCs or a T cell subset sorted from them (not recorded which). The receptors were gathered from an adult woman who had mild COVID-19 (a few samples of this study predate the infection). Cell type and time point are not known.

The chain couples TRBV6-1 to TRBJ1-2; perhaps TRBD1 as D (6 bases). CDR3 length: 14 residues. Germline V CDR1 and CDR2: MNHNS, SASEGT. V lost 0 bases and J 4 bases, leaving 9 bases between the germline ends. The CDR3 is CASSEADRTYGYTF. The CDR3 coding sequence is TGTGCCAGCAGTGAAGCAGACAGGACCTATGGCTACACCTTC.

The chain couples TRBV9 to TRBJ2-2; the match to TRBD1 covers 7 bases. The CDR3 is 15 residues long. The V gene's germline CDR1 is SGDLS and CDR2 YYNGEE. V trimming: 0 bases; J trimming: 4 bases; junction bases outside the gene matches: 3. This CDR3 is CASSVDAGGTGELFF. CDR3 coding DNA: TGTGCCAGCAGCGTAGACGCAGGGGGCACCGGGGAGCTGTTTTTT.

As DNA, the CDR3 is TGTGCCAGCAGCTTATGGGGGACAGATATGCACACTGAAGCTTTCTTT. Its protein is CASSLWGTDMHTEAFF. The chain recombines TRBV7-2 with TRBJ1-1, with 7 positions matching TRBD1. The J segment lost 3 bases and the V segment lost 2 bases, leaving 9 bases of the junction unmatched. Germline CDR1 and CDR2: SGHTA and FQGNSA. The CDR3 has 16 amino acids.

The chain uses TRBV5-5 and TRBJ2-1; 8 bases align to TRBD1. Per the germline V gene, CDR1 is SGHKS and CDR2 is YYEKEE (reference sequence). The length of the CDR3 is 15 residues. Unmatched junction bases numbered 7, after V lost 4 bases and J lost 4 bases. Written as DNA, the CDR3 is TGTGCCAGCAGCATTGGACAGGGCCGGTACAATGAGCAGTTCTTC. Translation: CASSIGQGRYNEQFF.

The gene calls are TRBV7-2 and TRBJ2-3; 7 bases map to TRBD2. Per germline, CDR1 SGHTA and CDR2 FQGNSA. Unmatched junction bases numbered 9, after V lost 4 bases and J lost 2 bases. The CDR3 is 16 amino acids. CDR3 sequence reads: CASSWGGSGITDTQYF. The CDR3 DNA follows: TGTGCCAGCAGCTGGGGGGGGAGCGGGATCACAGATACGCAGTATTTT.

In its sample, this clonotype was seen a few times. The chain carries TRBV19 and TRBJ2-7; 12 positions match TRBD1. This CDR3 is 15 amino acids long. The germline CDR1 and CDR2 sequences are LNHDA and SQIVND (reference sequence). The V gene end was trimmed by 5 bases and the J gene end by 4 bases; junction bases not matched to a gene: 6. In nucleotides, the CDR3 is TGTGCCAGTAGTTGGGACAGGGGGCTAAATTACGAGCAGTACTTC. The encoded protein is CASSWDRGLNYEQYF.

This clonotype was observed a few times. As DNA, the CDR3 is TGTGCCAGCACACCAACTTCTGGGGCCAACGTCCTGACTTTC. It translates to CASTPTSGANVLTF. The chain employs TRBV7-9 and TRBJ2-6; D is ambiguous. From germline, CDR1 is SEHNR and CDR2 FQNEAQ (reference sequence). Deletions cut 7 bases from V and 1 base from J, with 8 bases between. The CDR3 runs 14 residues.

This chain uses TRBV7-2 with TRBJ2-1; a possible D gene is TRBD2 (6 bases). Germline CDR1 SGHTA, CDR2 FQGNSA. The CDR3 runs to 13 residues. V lost 9 bases to trimming and J lost 8 bases, with 17 bases between them. The CDR3 sequence: CASRRDSRYEQFF. DNA of the CDR3: TGTGCCAGTCGGCGGGATTCTCGTTATGAGCAGTTCTTC.

This clonotype was detected only once. The CDR3: CASSTQQGSGYTF. In DNA, the CDR3 is TGTGCCAGCAGTACCCAACAGGGAAGCGGCTACACCTTC. The chain joins TRBV27 to TRBJ1-2, with a weak D call TRBD1 (6 bases). Germline-derived CDR1 and CDR2 are MNHEY and SMNVEV (reference sequence). V dropped 5 bases and J dropped 8 bases, with 15 bases sitting between them. The CDR3 extends over 13 amino acids.

This clonotype was observed many times. The chain is built from TRBV7-9 and TRBJ2-1, with 10 nucleotides matching TRBD1. The V gene's germline CDR1 is SEHNR and CDR2 FQNEAQ (reference sequence). J was trimmed by 8 bases and V by 1 base; bases with no gene match: 8. This CDR3 region has 16 residues. CDR3 coding DNA: TGTGCCAGCAGCTTAGTCGTGGGACAGGGGCTCGATGAGCAGTTCTTC. It yields the protein CASSLVVGQGLDEQFF. The whole variable domain, remainder taken from reference TRBV7-9 and TRBJ2-1, is DTGVSQNPRHKITKRGQNVTFRCDPISEHNRLYWYRQTLGQGPEFLTYFQNEAQLEKSRLLSDRFSAERPKGSFSTLEIQRTEQGDSAMYLCASSLVVGQGLDEQFFGPGTRLTVL.

This clonotype was recorded many times. The V gene is TRBV3-2, the J gene TRBJ1-5; the table's D call of TRBD1 was not tested on the DNA. TRBV3-2 is a known pseudogene. The CDR3 covers 15 residues. CDR3 coding DNA: TGTGCCAGCAGCCAAGTTGTAAGGGGTAATCAGCCCCAGCATTTT. Its translation: CASSQVVRGNQPQHF.

This clonotype was counted between two and nine times. This chain links TRBV7-9 with TRBJ2-7, with TRBD2 identical over 7 bases. V lost 0 bases, J lost 2 bases, and 7 bases stayed unmatched. CDR1 is SEHNR and CDR2 is FQNEAQ in the germline V gene (reference sequence). This CDR3 region has 16 residues. CDR3 bases: TGTGCCAGCAGCTTAGCAGGGCTAGCGGACACCTACGAGCAGTACTTC. Amino acid sequence: CASSLAGLADTYEQYF.

The rearrangement uses TRBV5-1 and TRBJ1-4; TRBD1 matches at 8 bases. The CDR3 extends over 14 amino acids. CDR1 and CDR2 (germline): SGHRS, YFSETQ. After removal of 4 bases from V and 8 bases from J, the junction contained 7 bases not matched to a gene. As DNA, the CDR3 is TGCGCCAGCAGCCCGACCCAGGGGGCGGAAAAACTGTTTTTT. Its protein product is CASSPTQGAEKLFF. The full variable domain, its missing parts supplied by reference TRBV5-1 and TRBJ1-4, is KAGVTQTPRYLIKTRGQQVTLSCSPISGHRSVSWYQQTPGQGLQFLFEYFSETQRNKGNFPGRFSGRQFSNSRSEMNVSTLELGDSALYLCASSPTQGAEKLFFGSGTQLSVL.

The chain's CDR3 is CASSLIGEESTDTQYF. In nucleotides, the CDR3 is TGCGCCAGCAGCTTGATCGGGGAGGAAAGCACAGATACGCAGTATTTT. J is TRBJ2-3 and V is TRBV5-1; D may be TRBD2 (6 bases). From germline, CDR1 is SGHRS and CDR2 YFSETQ. This CDR3 has 16 amino acids. V was clipped by 1 base and J by 0 bases, with 12 bases between them.

In DNA, the CDR3 is TGTGCCAGCAGTCCTCGGGGTAGCGGGAGCATAAGGGACAATGAGCAGTTCTTC. Translated, it gives CASSPRGSGSIRDNEQFF. The chain combines TRBV6-5 with TRBJ2-1; 9 nucleotides match TRBD2. The CDR3 extends over 18 amino acids. V shed 5 bases, J shed 5 bases, and the junction held 16 bases outside the gene matches. The germline V gene has CDR1 MNHEY and CDR2 SVGAGI.

This chain connects TRBV4-1 to TRBJ2-7; TRBD2 matches 8 bases. The CDR3 sequence is 15 residues long. V shed 4 bases, J shed 6 bases, and the junction held 11 bases outside the gene matches. CDR1 is MGHRA and CDR2 is YSYEKL in the germline V gene. CDR3: CASSPAGTRSIEQYF. In DNA, the CDR3 is TGCGCCAGCAGCCCTGCCGGGACTAGATCGATCGAGCAGTACTTC.

The chain is built from TRBV12-3 or TRBV12-4 and TRBJ2-2; 16 nucleotides align to TRBD2. Trimming took 5 bases from V and 1 from J; bases not matched to a gene: 7. The CDR3 length is 19 residues. The DNA of the CDR3 is TGTGCCAGCAGTCTCGGGACTAGCGGGGGGGTATTGAACACCGGGGAGCTGTTTTTT. Its protein is CASSLGTSGGVLNTGELFF.

This clonotype was observed a few times. The chain recombines TRBV20-1 with TRBJ2-1; 13 positions match TRBD2. CDR1 DFQATT and CDR2 SNEGSKA come from the germline V gene (reference sequence). The CDR3 length is 14 residues. V was pared by 3 bases and J by 8 bases, with 4 bases of the junction left unmatched. The CDR3 loop reads CSASPGLAGDEQFF. The CDR3 nucleotides read TGCAGTGCTAGTCCTGGACTAGCGGGAGATGAGCAGTTCTTC.

This clonotype was recorded a few times. The chain has TRBV24-1 and TRBJ1-2; D might be TRBD1 (5 bases). Trimming left V 9 bases short and J 6 bases short, with 16 bases between. Germline V gene sequence: CDR1 KGHDR, CDR2 SFDVKD. The CDR3 consists of 13 residues. The CDR3, as DNA: TGTGCCACCCGATCGAGCAGGGCTAATGGCTACACCTTC. Amino acids: CATRSSRANGYTF.

This clonotype was found a few times. A clone one base away is much larger, so this may be a read error. V gene TRBV12-3 or TRBV12-4 combines with J gene TRBJ2-3; D may correspond to TRBD1 or TRBD2 (5 bases each). The CDR3 has 13 amino acids. The V end lost 4 bases, the J end lost 3 bases, and 8 bases lay between the germline ends. The CDR3 spells CASSYEGTDTQYF. In DNA, the CDR3 is TGTGCCAGCAGTTACGAGGGGACAGATACGCAGTATTTT.

This clonotype turned up a few times. The chain uses TRBV5-1 and TRBJ2-7; the D is unclear. Germline-derived CDR1 and CDR2 are SGHRS and YFSETQ. The CDR3 runs to 14 residues. Trimming removed 4 bases at V and 5 bases at J, with 16 bases between. This CDR3 reads CASSRLGEMNEQYF. The CDR3 DNA follows: TGCGCCAGCAGCCGCCTCGGTGAGATGAACGAGCAGTACTTC. Full variable domain (rest looked up from reference TRBV5-1 and TRBJ2-7): KAGVTQTPRYLIKTRGQQVTLSCSPISGHRSVSWYQQTPGQGLQFLFEYFSETQRNKGNFPGRFSGRQFSNSRSEMNVSTLELGDSALYLCASSRLGEMNEQYFGPGTRLTVT.

This clonotype was observed a handful of times. The genes are TRBV7-2 and TRBJ2-3; D may correspond to TRBD1 or TRBD2 (5 bases each). The V end lost 5 bases, the J end lost 2 bases, and 11 bases lay between the germline ends. The CDR3 has 14 residues. Germline CDR1 reads SGHTA; CDR2 reads FQGNSA. The CDR3 bases are TGTGCCAGCAGCCATGGGGGTGTCACAGATACGCAGTATTTT. Translated, it gives CASSHGGVTDTQYF.

This chain links TRBV7-9 with TRBJ1-5; 7 nucleotides match TRBD1. CDR1 and CDR2 (germline): SEHNR, FQNEAQ (reference sequence). The junction had 7 bases not matched to a gene; V was cut back by 5 bases and J by 0 bases. The CDR3 covers 16 residues. CDR3 bases: TGTGCCAGCAGCCGGGGGACAGCCTATAGCAATCAGCCCCAGCATTTT. Translating it yields CASSRGTAYSNQPQHF.

V gene TRBV6-1 combines with J gene TRBJ1-2; maybe TRBD1 (6 bases). The CDR3 length is 13 residues. The ends were cut back, 4 bases at V and 11 bases at J, with 17 bases in the middle. Germline assignment: CDR1 MNHNS and CDR2 SASEGT. The DNA for the CDR3 is TGTGCCAGCAGTGTCGACAGGAGGCCGTGGTACACCTTC. As protein: CASSVDRRPWYTF.

This clonotype turned up a few times. This sequence joins TRBV5-1 and TRBJ2-1; D possibly corresponds to TRBD2 (5 bases). Germline-derived CDR1 and CDR2 are SGHRS and YFSETQ. The CDR3 is made up of 12 amino acids. V was clipped by 1 base and J by 8 bases, with 7 bases between them. In DNA, the CDR3 is TGCGCCAGCAGCTTGCGGACTCATGAGCAGTTCTTC. This encodes CASSLRTHEQFF.

The chain employs TRBV14 and TRBJ2-1; D not resolved. Germline lookup yields CDR1 SGHDN and CDR2 FVKESK. Trimming took 1 base from V and 12 from J, leaving 10 bases between them. This CDR3 has 12 residues. In DNA, the CDR3 is TGTGCCAGCAGCCAAGTACCGGCTCGGCAGTTCTTC. As protein: CASSQVPARQFF.

This rearrangement joins TRBV29-1 to TRBJ1-1; D is undetermined. The CDR3 loop spans 10 amino acids. CDR1 is SQVTM, CDR2 ANQGSEA, per germline. Trimming took 4 bases from V and 10 from J, leaving 10 bases between them. The CDR3 DNA follows: TGCAGCGTTGGAGACTATATAGCTTTCTTT. This translates into CSVGDYIAFF.

The chain recombines TRBV7-9 with TRBJ2-3; D could derive from TRBD1 or TRBD2 (5 bases each). Trimming removed 8 bases at V and 2 bases at J, with 14 bases between. This CDR3 has 14 residues. CDR1 and CDR2 from the germline V gene are SEHNR and FQNEAQ (reference sequence). Here the CDR3 DNA reads TGTGCCAGCCACCGGGACCAATACACAGATACGCAGTATTTT. This translates into CASHRDQYTDTQYF.

This clonotype was observed a few times. The V call is TRBV15, the J call TRBJ2-4; 11 bases are shared with TRBD1. Per germline, CDR1 LNHNV and CDR2 YYDKDF (reference sequence). The CDR3 is 15 residues long. V was clipped by 2 bases and J by 8 bases; unmatched bases: 5. The CDR3 sequence: CATSRTRDRGDIQYF. The CDR3 bases are TGTGCCACCAGCAGAACCCGGGACAGGGGGGACATTCAGTACTTC.

This clonotype was seen more than once but under ten times. The chain carries TRBV20-1 and TRBJ2-5; 10 bases line up with TRBD2. V was clipped by 5 bases and J by 5 bases; unmatched bases: 8. Germline V CDR1 and CDR2: DFQATT, SNEGSKA (reference sequence). The CDR3 is made up of 14 amino acids. The CDR3 DNA follows: TGCAGTGCTTTCGGACTAGCGGTCCGTGAGACCCAGTACTTC. It translates to CSAFGLAVRETQYF.